This TCR beta chain stems from a study of radiotherapy plus CTLA-4 blockade in lung cancer. Clones were sequenced by immunoSEQ multiplex PCR, and TCRdb holds only the in-frame ones, with some missing. Of 48,000 or so clones in the sample, approximately 85% were seen once. After removal of 3 bases from V and 3 bases from J, the junction contained 20 bases not matched to a gene. Germline V gene lookup returns CDR1 MDHEN and CDR2 SYDVKM. The CDR3 covers 19 residues. The starting material was peripheral blood, obtained from a patient treated with radiotherapy plus ipilimumab. This receptor was identified in a human donor with non-small cell lung cancer whose response to radiotherapy plus ipilimumab could not be evaluated. This sequence joins TRBV28 and TRBJ2-7; 7 bases agree with TRBD2. The CDR3 region is CASSLSRETFSRVDYEQYF. The CDR3 DNA sequence: TGTGCCAGCAGTTTGTCGCGGGAGACTTTCTCCCGGGTGGACTACGAGCAGTACTTC.